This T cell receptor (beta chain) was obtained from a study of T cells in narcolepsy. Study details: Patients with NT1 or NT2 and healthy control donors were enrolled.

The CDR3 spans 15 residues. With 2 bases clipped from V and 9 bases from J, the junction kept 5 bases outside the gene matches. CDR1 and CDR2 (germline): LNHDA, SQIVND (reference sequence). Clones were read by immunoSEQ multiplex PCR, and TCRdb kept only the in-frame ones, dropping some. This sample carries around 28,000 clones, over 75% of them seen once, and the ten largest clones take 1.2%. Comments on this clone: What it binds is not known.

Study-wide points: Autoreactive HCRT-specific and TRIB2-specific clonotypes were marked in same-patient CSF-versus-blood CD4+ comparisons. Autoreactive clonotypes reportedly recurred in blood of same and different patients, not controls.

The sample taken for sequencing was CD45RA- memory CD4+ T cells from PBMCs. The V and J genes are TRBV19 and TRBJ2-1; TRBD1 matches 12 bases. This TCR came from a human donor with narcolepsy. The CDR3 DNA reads TGTGCCAGTAGTATACGGGACAGGGGGCTTGGTGAGCAGTTCTTC. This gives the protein CASSIRDRGLGEQFF.